Presented here are 19 T cell receptor beta chains from one specimen sequenced in a study of T-cell reconstitution after alpha-beta-depleted transplantation in children. Preparation of the TCRbeta library used unique molecular identifiers. Via MiXCR, TCRdb re-called the PCR reads, giving one row per CDR3 protein. The profile shows around 670,000 distinct CDR3 sequences, approximately 14% of them singletons. The input for sequencing was PBMCs, taken before TCRalphabeta/CD19-depleted stem cell transplant. The receptor source for this set is a girl between 2 and 10 years old with congenital amegakaryocytic thrombocytopenia, due to receive a stem cell transplant.

This clonotype has ten or more counts. The J gene is TRBJ2-5, the V gene TRBV20-1; D gene uncertain. In germline, CDR1 is DFQATT, CDR2 SNEGSKA (reference sequence). This CDR3 contains 13 residues. The ends were cut back, 2 bases at V and 0 bases at J, with 7 bases in the middle. CDR3 DNA: TGCAGTGCTAGATCAAGATACCAAGAGACCCAGTACTTC. Amino acids: CSARSRYQETQYF.

This clonotype was observed a handful of times. The chain uses TRBV11-2 and TRBJ2-3; 12 nucleotides line up with TRBD2. Germline V CDR1 and CDR2: SGHAT, FQNNGV. The CDR3 length is 16 residues. Trimming cost V 6 bases and J 0 bases; bases outside gene matches: 4. In DNA, the CDR3 is TGTGCCAGCAGATCTAGCGGGAGGGTGAGCACAGATACGCAGTATTTT. As protein: CASRSSGRVSTDTQYF.

Worth noting for this clonotype: Possible read error: a much larger clone is one base away. The rearrangement joins TRBV20-1 to TRBJ2-1; D might be TRBD1 (6 bases). This CDR3 has 13 residues. V was shortened by 4 bases and J by 6 bases, with 13 bases between the two germline ends. CDR1 DFQATT and CDR2 SNEGSKA come from the germline V gene (reference sequence). The CDR3 DNA sequence: TGCAGTGCTAAGGTTAGAGGGGGCAATGAGCAGTTCTTC. Protein sequence: CSAKVRGGNEQFF.

This chain connects TRBV20-1 to TRBJ2-7; D ambiguous. The length of the CDR3 is 13 residues. Deletions cut 6 bases from V and 6 bases from J, with 18 bases between. Germline CDR1 is DFQATT and CDR2 is SNEGSKA (reference sequence). In DNA, the CDR3 is TGCAGTGCCCTCAGGACGGCGTTAGGCGAGCAGTACTTC. Translated, it gives CSALRTALGEQYF.

This clonotype was seen repeatedly, ten times or more. The chain uses TRBV15 and TRBJ1-5, with TRBD1 matching over 9 bases. Germline CDR1 LNHNV, CDR2 YYDKDF (reference sequence). Losses at the gene ends were 6 bases for V and 6 bases for J; bases not matched to a gene: 12. This CDR3 has 16 residues. The CDR3 nucleotides read TGTGCCACCAGAACAGGGGGCGCGAATTTGGGTCAGCCCCAGCATTTT. Translation gives CATRTGGANLGQPQHF.

The table lists this clonotype with many counts. The chain combines TRBV11-2 with TRBJ2-3; 7 bases match TRBD1. The CDR3 length is 14 residues. CDR1 and CDR2 (germline): SGHAT, FQNNGV. With 4 bases clipped from V and 6 bases from J, the junction kept 7 bases outside the gene matches. CDR3 amino acids: CASSSWTGADTQYF. As DNA, the CDR3 is TGTGCCAGCAGCTCCTGGACAGGCGCCGATACGCAGTATTTT.

This clonotype has only a few counts. This sequence joins TRBV20-1 and TRBJ2-3; possibly TRBD2 for D (5 bases). The CDR3 consists of 16 residues. Trimming stripped 0 bases from V and 2 bases from J, with 15 bases between. CDR1 DFQATT and CDR2 SNEGSKA come from the germline V gene (reference sequence). CDR3 DNA sequence: TGCAGTGCTAGAGATCAAGGACTGCCCTACACAGATACGCAGTATTTT. This translates into CSARDQGLPYTDTQYF.

This clonotype was counted ten times or more. The chain carries TRBV9 and TRBJ2-1; D is possibly TRBD1 or TRBD2 (6 bases each). Trimming took 1 base from V and 7 from J, leaving 21 bases between them. This CDR3 has 17 residues. Looked up from germline, CDR1 is SGDLS and CDR2 is YYNGEE. CDR3 bases: TGTGCCAGCAGCGTATATGACTCGGAGGGGGTGGGGAATGAGCAGTTCTTC. The encoded protein is CASSVYDSEGVGNEQFF.

This clonotype turned up a few times. The chain carries TRBV11-2 and TRBJ2-2; 8 bases fit TRBD2. V lost 2 bases and J lost 4; bases outside the gene matches: 6. Looked up from germline, CDR1 is SGHAT and CDR2 is FQNNGV. CDR3 length: 16 residues. The CDR3 bases are TGTGCCAGCAGCTTAAGAACGGGAGGGATCACCGGGGAGCTGTTTTTT. Translating it yields CASSLRTGGITGELFF.

There are a few counts of this clonotype. One end of the junction varies from germline; a read error may be responsible. This chain joins TRBV3-1 and TRBJ2-1; D might be TRBD2 (6 bases). The CDR3 runs 18 residues. Germline-derived CDR1 and CDR2 are LGHDT and YNNKEL (reference sequence). CDR3 sequence: CACSQGLQPEGLFNEQFF. The CDR3 DNA sequence: TGTGCCTGCAGCCAAGGACTCCAGCCGGAGGGCCTTTTCAATGAGCAGTTCTTC.

This clonotype was found a few times. The genes are TRBV19 and TRBJ1-5; D not certain. The CDR3 runs 15 residues. Germline CDR1 is LNHDA and CDR2 is SQIVND (reference sequence). V was shortened by 4 bases and J by 0 bases, with 10 bases between the two germline ends. DNA of the CDR3: TGTGCCAGTAGTACCCGGACCCATAGCAATCAGCCCCAGCATTTT. Translating gives CASSTRTHSNQPQHF.

The rearrangement links TRBV7-9 to TRBJ1-1; D is unresolved. V was shortened by 3 bases and J by 2 bases, with 10 bases between the two germline ends. Germline V gene data show CDR1 as SEHNR and CDR2 as FQNEAQ (reference sequence). CDR3 size: 14 residues. CDR3: CASSFWTGNTEAFF. As DNA, the CDR3 is TGTGCCAGCAGCTTTTGGACGGGTAACACTGAAGCTTTCTTT.

The rearrangement links TRBV29-1 to TRBJ2-3, with TRBD1 identical over 10 bases. V shed 3 bases and J 3 bases; nucleotides not matched to a gene: 21. CDR3 size: 20 residues. Germline V gene lookup returns CDR1 SQVTM and CDR2 ANQGSEA. The CDR3 sequence is CSVDGLRLDGTGDVTDTQYF. The CDR3 nucleotides read TGCAGCGTTGACGGCCTTCGGTTGGATGGGACAGGGGATGTAACAGATACGCAGTATTTT.

Ten or more counts support this clonotype. The V gene is TRBV5-1, the J gene TRBJ2-2; 8 bases fit TRBD2. V lost 6 bases to trimming and J lost 4 bases; unmatched junction nucleotides: 5. The V gene's germline CDR1 is SGHRS and CDR2 YFSETQ. This CDR3 comprises 14 residues. The CDR3, as DNA: TGCGCCAGCAATACGGGAGGGGGCACCGGGGAGCTGTTTTTT. It codes for CASNTGGGTGELFF.

The sample holds many counts of this clonotype. The rearrangement links TRBV29-1 to TRBJ2-1; 14 bases agree with TRBD2. Germline V gene data show CDR1 as SQVTM and CDR2 as ANQGSEA. The J segment lost 8 bases and the V segment lost 4 bases, leaving 10 bases of the junction unmatched. CDR3 length equals 16 residues. CDR3 protein: CSVGGRGLAGADEQFF. Here the CDR3 DNA reads TGCAGCGTTGGGGGTAGGGGACTAGCGGGAGCAGATGAGCAGTTCTTC.

Only a few counts were recorded for this clonotype. The V and J genes are TRBV2 and TRBJ2-7, with TRBD2 identical over 9 bases. The germline V gene has CDR1 SNHLY and CDR2 FYNNEI. The CDR3 sequence is 19 residues long. V was pared by 7 bases and J by 2 bases, with 21 bases of the junction left unmatched. In nucleotides, the CDR3 is TGTGCCAGCATCCGAGGAGACCCCCTCCTAGCGGGAATCGCCTACGAGCAGTACTTC. Translated: CASIRGDPLLAGIAYEQYF.

The chain links TRBV7-6 to TRBJ2-7; 9 nucleotides agree with TRBD2. V dropped 1 base and J dropped 1; count of bases not matched to a gene: 5. This CDR3 contains 16 residues. Looked up from germline, CDR1 is SGHVS and CDR2 is FNYEAQ. The CDR3 spells CASSLVASGTSYEQYF. For the CDR3, the DNA is TGTGCCAGCAGCTTAGTGGCTAGCGGGACGTCCTACGAGCAGTACTTC.

The chain combines TRBV7-6 with TRBJ2-7; 7 positions agree with TRBD2. There are 16 residues in the CDR3. CDR1 is SGHVS, CDR2 FNYEAQ, per germline. V lost 0 bases, J lost 0 bases, and 5 bases stayed unmatched. The CDR3 nucleotides are TGTGCCAGCAGCTTAGCGGGGCGGGAGACCTCCTACGAGCAGTACTTC. Residues: CASSLAGRETSYEQYF.

This clonotype has a single count. This sequence may be a read error, since a much larger clone differs from it by one base. V gene TRBV12-3 or TRBV12-4 combines with J gene TRBJ2-1; a possible D gene is TRBD2 (6 bases). Trimming removed 6 bases from V and 7 bases from J, with 34 bases in between. This CDR3 is 20 amino acids long. This chain's CDR3 is CASSQYSNVYLAAEENEQFF. In DNA form, the CDR3 reads TGTGCCAGCAGCCAGTACAGTAATGTCTATTTAGCGGCGGAAGAGAATGAGCAGTTCTTC.